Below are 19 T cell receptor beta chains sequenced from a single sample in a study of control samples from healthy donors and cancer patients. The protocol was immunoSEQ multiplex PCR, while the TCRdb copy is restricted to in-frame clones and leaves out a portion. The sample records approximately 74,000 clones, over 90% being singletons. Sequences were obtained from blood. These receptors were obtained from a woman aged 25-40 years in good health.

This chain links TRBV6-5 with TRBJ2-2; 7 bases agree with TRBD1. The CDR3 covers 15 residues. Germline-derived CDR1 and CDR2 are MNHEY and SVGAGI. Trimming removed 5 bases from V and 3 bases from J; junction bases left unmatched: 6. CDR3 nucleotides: TGTGCCAGCAGTCCCCGACAGGGTGACACCGGGGAGCTGTTTTTT. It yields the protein CASSPRQGDTGELFF.

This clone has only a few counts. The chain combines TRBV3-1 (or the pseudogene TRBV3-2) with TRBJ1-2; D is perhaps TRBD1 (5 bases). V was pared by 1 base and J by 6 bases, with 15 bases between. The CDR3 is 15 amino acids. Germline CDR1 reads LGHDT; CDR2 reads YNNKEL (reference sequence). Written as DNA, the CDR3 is TGTGCCAGCAGCCAAGGGCCAGGGAAAGTGGATGGCTACACCTTC. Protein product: CASSQGPGKVDGYTF.

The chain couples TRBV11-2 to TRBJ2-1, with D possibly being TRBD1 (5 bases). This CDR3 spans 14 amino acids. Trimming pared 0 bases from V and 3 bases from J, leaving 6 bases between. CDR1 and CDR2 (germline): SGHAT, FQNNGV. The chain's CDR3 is CASSLEDNYNEQFF. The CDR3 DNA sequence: TGTGCCAGCAGCTTAGAGGACAACTACAATGAGCAGTTCTTC. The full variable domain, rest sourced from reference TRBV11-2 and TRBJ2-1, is EAGVAQSPRYKIIEKRQSVAFWCNPISGHATLYWYQQILGQGPKLLIQFQNNGVVDDSQLPKDRFSAERLKGVDSTLKIQPAKLEDSAVYLCASSLEDNYNEQFFGPGTRLTVL.

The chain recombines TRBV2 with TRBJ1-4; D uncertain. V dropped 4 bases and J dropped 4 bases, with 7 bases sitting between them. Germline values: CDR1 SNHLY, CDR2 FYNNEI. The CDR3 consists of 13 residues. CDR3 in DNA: TGTGCCAGCAGTGGCGCAGGTAATGAAAAACTGTTTTTT. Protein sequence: CASSGAGNEKLFF. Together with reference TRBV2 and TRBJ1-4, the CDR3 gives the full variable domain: EPEVTQTPSHQVTQMGQEVILRCVPISNHLYFYWYRQILGQKVEFLVSFYNNEISEKSEIFDDQFSVERPDGSNFTLKIRSTKLEDSAMYFCASSGAGNEKLFFGSGTQLSVL.

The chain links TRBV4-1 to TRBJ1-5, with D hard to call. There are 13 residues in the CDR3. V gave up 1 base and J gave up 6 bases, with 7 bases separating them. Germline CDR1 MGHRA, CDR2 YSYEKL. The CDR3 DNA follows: TGCGCCAGCAGCCAAGTCATTCTTCAGCCCCAGCATTTT. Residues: CASSQVILQPQHF.

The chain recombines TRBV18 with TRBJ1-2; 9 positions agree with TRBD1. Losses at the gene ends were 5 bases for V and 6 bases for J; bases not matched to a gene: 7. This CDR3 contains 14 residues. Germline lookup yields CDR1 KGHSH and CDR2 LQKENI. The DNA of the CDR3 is TGTGCCAGCTCAGAGACAGGGGGGATGGATGGCTACACCTTC. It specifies CASSETGGMDGYTF. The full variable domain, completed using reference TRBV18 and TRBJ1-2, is NAGVMQNPRHLVRRRGQEARLRCSPMKGHSHVYWYRQLPEEGLKFMVYLQKENIIDESGMPKERFSAEFPKEGPSILRIQQVVRGDSAAYFCASSETGGMDGYTFGSGTRLTVV.

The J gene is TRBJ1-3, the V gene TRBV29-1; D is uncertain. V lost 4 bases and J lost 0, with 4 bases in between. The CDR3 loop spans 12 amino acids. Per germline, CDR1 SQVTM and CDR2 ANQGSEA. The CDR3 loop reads CSVGSSGNTIYF. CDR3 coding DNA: TGCAGCGTTGGCAGCTCTGGAAACACCATATATTTT.

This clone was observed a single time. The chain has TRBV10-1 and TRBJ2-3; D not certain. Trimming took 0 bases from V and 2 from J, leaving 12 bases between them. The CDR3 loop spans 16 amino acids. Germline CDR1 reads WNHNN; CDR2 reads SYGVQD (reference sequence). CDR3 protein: CASSESGQLYTDTQYF. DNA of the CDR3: TGCGCCAGCAGTGAGTCCGGTCAGCTTTACACAGATACGCAGTATTTT.

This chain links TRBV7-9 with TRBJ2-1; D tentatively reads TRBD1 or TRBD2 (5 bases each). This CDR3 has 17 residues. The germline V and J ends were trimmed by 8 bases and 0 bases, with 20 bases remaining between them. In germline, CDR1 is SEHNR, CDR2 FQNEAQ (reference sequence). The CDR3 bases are TGTGCCAGCTATTCGGGGCTTAACCAATACTCCTACAATGAGCAGTTCTTC. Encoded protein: CASYSGLNQYSYNEQFF.

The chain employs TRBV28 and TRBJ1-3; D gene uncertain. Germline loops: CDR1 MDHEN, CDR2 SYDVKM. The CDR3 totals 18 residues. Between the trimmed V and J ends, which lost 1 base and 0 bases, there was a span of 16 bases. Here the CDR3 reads CASSLFGFKRLSGNTIYF. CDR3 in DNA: TGTGCCAGCAGTTTATTCGGGTTCAAGAGACTCTCTGGAAACACCATATATTTT.

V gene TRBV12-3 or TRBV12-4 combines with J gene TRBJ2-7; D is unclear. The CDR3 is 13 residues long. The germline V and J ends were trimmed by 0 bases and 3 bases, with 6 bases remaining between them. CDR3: CASSLALGYEQYF. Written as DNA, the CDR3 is TGTGCCAGCAGTTTAGCGCTTGGCTACGAGCAGTACTTC.

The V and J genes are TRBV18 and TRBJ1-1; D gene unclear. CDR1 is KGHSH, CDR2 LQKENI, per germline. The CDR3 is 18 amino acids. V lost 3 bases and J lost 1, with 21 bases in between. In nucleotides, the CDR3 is TGTGCCAGCTCACCTACACCCTCGGCCCGAAACCCGAACACTGAAGCTTTCTTT. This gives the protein CASSPTPSARNPNTEAFF.

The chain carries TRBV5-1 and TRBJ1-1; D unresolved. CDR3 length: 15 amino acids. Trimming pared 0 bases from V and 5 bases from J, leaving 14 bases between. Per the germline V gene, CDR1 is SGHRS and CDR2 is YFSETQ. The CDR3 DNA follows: TGCGCCAGCAGCTTGGCCGTCAGCCAAGGTACTGAAGCTTTCTTT. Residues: CASSLAVSQGTEAFF. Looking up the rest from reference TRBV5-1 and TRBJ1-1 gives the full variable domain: KAGVTQTPRYLIKTRGQQVTLSCSPISGHRSVSWYQQTPGQGLQFLFEYFSETQRNKGNFPGRFSGRQFSNSRSEMNVSTLELGDSALYLCASSLAVSQGTEAFFGQGTRLTVV.

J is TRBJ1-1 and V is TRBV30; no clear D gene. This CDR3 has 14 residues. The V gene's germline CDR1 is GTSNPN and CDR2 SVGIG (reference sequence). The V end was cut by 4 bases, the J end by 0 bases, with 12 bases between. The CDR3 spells CAWTFTDMNTEAFF. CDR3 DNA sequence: TGTGCCTGGACATTTACAGACATGAACACTGAAGCTTTCTTT.

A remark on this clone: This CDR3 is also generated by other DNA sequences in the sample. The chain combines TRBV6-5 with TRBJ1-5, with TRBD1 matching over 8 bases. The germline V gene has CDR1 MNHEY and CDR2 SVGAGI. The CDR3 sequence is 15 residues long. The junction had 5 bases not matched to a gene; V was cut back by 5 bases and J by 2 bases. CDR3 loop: CASSNDRGGNQPQHF. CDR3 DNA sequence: TGTGCCAGCAGTAACGACAGGGGAGGCAATCAGCCCCAGCATTTT.

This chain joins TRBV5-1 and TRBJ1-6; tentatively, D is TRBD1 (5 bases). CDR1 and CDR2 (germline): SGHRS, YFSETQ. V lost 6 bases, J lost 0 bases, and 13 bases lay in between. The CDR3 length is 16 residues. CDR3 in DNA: TGCGCCAGCACCTCTGGGGCCAGCTCCTATAATTCACCCCTCCACTTT. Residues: CASTSGASSYNSPLHF.

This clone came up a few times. The CDR3 DNA is TGTGCCAGCCTGGGGACATCGGGCGGAGCTTTCTTT. As protein: CASLGTSGGAFF. The chain links TRBV6-4 to TRBJ1-1; maybe TRBD1 (6 bases). Trimming removed 8 bases at V and 10 bases at J, with 17 bases between. Germline V gene sequence: CDR1 MRHNA, CDR2 SNTAGT. CDR3 length: 12 amino acids.

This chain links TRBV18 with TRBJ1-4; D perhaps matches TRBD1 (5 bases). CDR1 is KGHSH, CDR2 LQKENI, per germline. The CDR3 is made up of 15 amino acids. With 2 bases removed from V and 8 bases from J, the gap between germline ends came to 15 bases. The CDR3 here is CASSPERGRGEKLFF. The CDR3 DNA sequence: TGTGCCAGCTCACCAGAGAGGGGCCGAGGGGAAAAACTGTTTTTT.

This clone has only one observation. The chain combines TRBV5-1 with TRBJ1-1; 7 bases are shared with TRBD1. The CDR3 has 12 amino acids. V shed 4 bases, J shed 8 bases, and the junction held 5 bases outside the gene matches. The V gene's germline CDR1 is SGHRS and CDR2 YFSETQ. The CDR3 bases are TGCGCCAGCAGCGGAGGGACAGCCGAAGCTTTCTTT. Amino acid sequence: CASSGGTAEAFF.